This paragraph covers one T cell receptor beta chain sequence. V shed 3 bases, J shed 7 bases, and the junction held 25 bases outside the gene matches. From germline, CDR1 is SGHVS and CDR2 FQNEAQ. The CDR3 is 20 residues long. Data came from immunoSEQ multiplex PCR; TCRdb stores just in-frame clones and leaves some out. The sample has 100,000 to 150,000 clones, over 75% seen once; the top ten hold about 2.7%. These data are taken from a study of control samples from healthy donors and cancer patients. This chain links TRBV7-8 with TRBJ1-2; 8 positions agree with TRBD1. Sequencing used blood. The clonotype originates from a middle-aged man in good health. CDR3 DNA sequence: TGTGCCAGCAGCTTCGGATTTTTAGTTGGGACAGGTGATAAAGGGGGTGGCTACACCTTC. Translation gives CASSFGFLVGTGDKGGGYTF.